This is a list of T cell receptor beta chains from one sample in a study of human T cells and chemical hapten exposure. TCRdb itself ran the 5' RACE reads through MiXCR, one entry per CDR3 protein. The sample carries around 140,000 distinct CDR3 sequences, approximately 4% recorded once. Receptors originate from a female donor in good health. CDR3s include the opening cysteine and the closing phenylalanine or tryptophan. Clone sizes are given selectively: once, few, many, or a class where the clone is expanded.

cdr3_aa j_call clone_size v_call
CASSQGGTGPAYEQYF TRBJ2-7 many TRBV3-2
CASSFAGGNQPQHF TRBJ1-5 many TRBV28
CSASKQGTEAFF TRBJ1-1 many TRBV20-1
CASNIGLAGGQFF TRBJ2-1 few TRBV12-3/TRBV12-4
CSVDSGPEQFF TRBJ2-1 many TRBV29-1
CASRPGTGADEQYF TRBJ2-7 many TRBV5-6
CSARDGGRETQYF TRBJ2-5 - TRBV20-1
CASSENLDTEAFF TRBJ1-1 few TRBV6-1
CSARRAGPTDEQFF TRBJ2-1 many TRBV20-1
CASSYTTGSSYNEQFF TRBJ2-1 - TRBV6-5
CASGFGPGELFF TRBJ2-2 many TRBV12-5
CASSSGTGTLVTEAFF TRBJ1-1 many TRBV2
CSARDGKKETQYF TRBJ2-5 many TRBV20-1
CASKQTGATDTQYF TRBJ2-3 many TRBV5-1
CASSPTMNTEAFF TRBJ1-1 many TRBV7-9
CASSPFWTGNTGELFF TRBJ2-2 few TRBV6-6
CASSQPQGNSPLHF TRBJ1-6 many TRBV14
CASSSSGQGLGGNEQFF TRBJ2-1 many TRBV7-2
CASRKGGGNYEQYF TRBJ2-7 many TRBV2
CSATGGNRNSPLHF TRBJ1-6 - TRBV20-1
CSARIDSILSPLHF TRBJ1-6 many TRBV20-1
CASSEAGALGEQFF TRBJ2-1 many TRBV2
CASSEAQGSQSPLHF TRBJ1-6 many TRBV6-1
CASSFTGSKLFF TRBJ1-4 many TRBV12-3/TRBV12-4
CASSTALYGYTF TRBJ1-2 many TRBV28
CASSSRGAVEQYF TRBJ2-7 many TRBV7-9
CASGSTNWYGTDTQYF TRBJ2-3 few TRBV12-5
CSARYEGSYEQYF TRBJ2-7 many TRBV20-1
CASSAGGATEAFF TRBJ1-1 many TRBV9
CASSPTGTGVYGYTF TRBJ1-2 few TRBV12-3/TRBV12-4
CASSQFGQGGTEAFF TRBJ1-1 many TRBV3-1
CASSTTSGGAHEQFF TRBJ2-1 many TRBV18
CASSLGGDRTNEKLFF TRBJ1-4 few TRBV5-4
CSVGTTGELFF TRBJ2-2 many TRBV20-1
CASSAQPGGCGSPLHF TRBJ1-6 - TRBV7-2
CASSERQPLGYTF TRBJ1-2 - TRBV7-8
CSARNGAPGADTEAFF TRBJ1-1 many TRBV20-1
CASSFGLAVPDTQYF TRBJ2-3 - TRBV7-9
CATSGGGNEETQYF TRBJ2-5 many TRBV24-1
CASSPKTGVGRHNEQFF TRBJ2-1 few TRBV27
CASSYSILTLGEQYF TRBJ2-7 many TRBV6-5
CSAQPLAGGFDEQFF TRBJ2-1 many TRBV20-1